This TCR beta chain was sequenced in a study of T cells after yellow fever vaccination. V lost 5 bases and J lost 3; bases outside the gene matches: 8. The germline CDR1 and CDR2 sequences are MNHEY and SVGEGT. The CDR3 has 16 residues. This clonotype turned up a few times. What it binds is not known. TCRdb independently ran MiXCR on the 5' RACE reads; one entry per CDR3 protein. This sample has 120,000 or so distinct CDR3 sequences; roughly 15% occur once, and the top ten carry roughly 41%. The study's findings and limits: Abundant bulk-derived clonotypes could contaminate FACS-sorted repertoires. Once the booster was given, most primary-vaccination clones reappeared, at just under 98% for CD4 and approximately 88% for CD8.

The sequenced sample was CD8+ T cells sorted from PBMCs, obtained 5 days after the yellow fever booster vaccination. V gene TRBV6-2 or TRBV6-3 combines with J gene TRBJ2-3; 10 bases agree with TRBD2. This receptor was identified in a man aged 18 to 30 who received the YFV17D yellow fever vaccine. CDR3 bases: TGTGCCAGCAGTGAGGGACTAGCGAGAATTACAGATACGCAGTATTTT. This encodes CASSEGLARITDTQYF.